This T cell receptor beta chain was documented in a study of cytomegalovirus exposure and HLA in healthy donors. Study-level background: Out of 398 genotyped donors, about 84% belonged to the Caucasian-associated ancestry cluster. Overall study findings and caveats: Associated with cytomegalovirus, according to the listing, were 150 to 200 TCR beta chains.

Likely unrecorded immune exposures existed in these nominally healthy donors. The PCR made use of 60 Vbeta and 13 Jbeta primers. Clones were sequenced by immunoSEQ multiplex PCR, and TCRdb holds only the in-frame ones, with some missing. Of about 200,000 clones listed, just under 70% are singletons. Concerning this clone: Its specificity is not known.

The CDR3 extends over 13 amino acids. Germline-derived CDR1 and CDR2 are SGHTA and FQGNSA. With 8 bases removed from V and 4 bases from J, the gap between germline ends came to 12 bases. The sequence derives from a man aged 35-49 years in good health and CMV-seropositive. The chain uses TRBV7-2 and TRBJ2-1, with D uncertain. The source material was PBMCs. The DNA for the CDR3 is TGTGCCAGCGGATCCCGCGGATACAATGAGCAGTTCTTC. Residues: CASGSRGYNEQFF.